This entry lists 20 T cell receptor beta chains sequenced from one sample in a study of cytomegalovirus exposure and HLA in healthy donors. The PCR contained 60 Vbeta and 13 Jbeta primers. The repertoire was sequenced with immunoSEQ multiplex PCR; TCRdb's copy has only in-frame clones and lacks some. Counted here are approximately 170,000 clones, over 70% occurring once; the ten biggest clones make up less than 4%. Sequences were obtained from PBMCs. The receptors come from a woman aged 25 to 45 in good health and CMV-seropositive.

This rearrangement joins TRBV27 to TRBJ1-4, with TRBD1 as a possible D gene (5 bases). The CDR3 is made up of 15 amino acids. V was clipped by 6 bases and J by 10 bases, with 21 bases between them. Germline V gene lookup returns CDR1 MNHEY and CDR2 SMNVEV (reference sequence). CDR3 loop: CASRGGGAPTGKLFF. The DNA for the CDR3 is TGTGCCAGCAGGGGGGGTGGGGCCCCAACCGGAAAACTGTTTTTT.

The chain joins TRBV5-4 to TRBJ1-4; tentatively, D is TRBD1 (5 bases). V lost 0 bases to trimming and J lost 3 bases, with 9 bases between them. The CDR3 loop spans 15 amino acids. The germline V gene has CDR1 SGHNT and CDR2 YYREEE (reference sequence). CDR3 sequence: CASSLGGVANEKLFF. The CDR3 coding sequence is TGTGCCAGCAGCTTGGGGGGGGTAGCTAATGAAAAACTGTTTTTT.

For the CDR3, the DNA is TGTGCCAGCAGCGCCGGGACTAGCGGGAATCCCGGGGAGCTGTTTTTT. Translation: CASSAGTSGNPGELFF. V and J are TRBV9 and TRBJ2-2; 13 bases are a match to TRBD2. There are 16 residues in the CDR3. Germline V lookup: CDR1 SGDLS, CDR2 YYNGEE. With V trimmed by 3 bases and J by 6 bases, 5 bases remained unmatched.

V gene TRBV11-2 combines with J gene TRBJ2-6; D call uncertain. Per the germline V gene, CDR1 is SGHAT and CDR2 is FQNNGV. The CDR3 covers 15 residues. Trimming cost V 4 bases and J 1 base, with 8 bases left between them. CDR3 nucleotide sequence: TGTGCCAGCAGCTCTAGGTGGTCTGGGGCCAACGTCCTGACTTTC. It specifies CASSSRWSGANVLTF.

DNA for the CDR3: TGTGCCAGCAGCTTCGGGGGGAATCAGCCCCAGCATTTT. It translates to CASSFGGNQPQHF. This sequence joins TRBV7-9 and TRBJ1-5, with D maybe TRBD1 (5 bases). Trimming took 3 bases from V and 4 from J, leaving 7 bases between them. The CDR3 spans 13 residues. Germline CDR1 is SEHNR and CDR2 is FQNEAQ (reference sequence).

CDR3 nucleotide sequence: TGTGCCAGCAGTCCAGGGGGAACTGAAGCTTTCTTT. Its translation is CASSPGGTEAFF. This chain links TRBV14 with TRBJ1-1; 7 bases map to TRBD1. V was pared by 6 bases and J by 5 bases, with 3 bases of the junction left unmatched. The CDR3 length is 12 residues. Germline V gene data show CDR1 as SGHDN and CDR2 as FVKESK.

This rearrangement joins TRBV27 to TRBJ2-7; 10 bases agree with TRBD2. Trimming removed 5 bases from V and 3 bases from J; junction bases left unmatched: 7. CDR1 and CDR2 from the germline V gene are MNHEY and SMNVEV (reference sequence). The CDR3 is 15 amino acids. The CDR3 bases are TGTGCCAGCAGTACCCAATCTAGCGGGAGCTACGAGCAGTACTTC. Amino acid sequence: CASSTQSSGSYEQYF.

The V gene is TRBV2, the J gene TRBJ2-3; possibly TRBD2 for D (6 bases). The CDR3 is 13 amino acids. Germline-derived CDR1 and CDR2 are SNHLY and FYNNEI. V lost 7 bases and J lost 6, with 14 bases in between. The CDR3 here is CASIGGMQDTQYF. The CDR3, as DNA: TGTGCCAGCATCGGAGGGATGCAGGATACGCAGTATTTT.

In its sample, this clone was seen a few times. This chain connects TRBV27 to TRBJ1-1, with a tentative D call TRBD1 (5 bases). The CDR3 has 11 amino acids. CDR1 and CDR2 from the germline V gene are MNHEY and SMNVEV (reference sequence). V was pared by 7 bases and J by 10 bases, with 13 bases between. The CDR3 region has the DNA TGTGCCAGCACCTCCCGCGGGACAGCTTTCTTT. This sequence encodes CASTSRGTAFF.

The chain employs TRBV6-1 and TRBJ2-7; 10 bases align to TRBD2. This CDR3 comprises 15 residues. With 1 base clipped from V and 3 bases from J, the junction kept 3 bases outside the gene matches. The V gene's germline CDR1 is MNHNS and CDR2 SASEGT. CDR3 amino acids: CASSEEASGSYEQYF. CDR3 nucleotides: TGTGCCAGCAGTGAAGAGGCTAGCGGGAGCTACGAGCAGTACTTC.

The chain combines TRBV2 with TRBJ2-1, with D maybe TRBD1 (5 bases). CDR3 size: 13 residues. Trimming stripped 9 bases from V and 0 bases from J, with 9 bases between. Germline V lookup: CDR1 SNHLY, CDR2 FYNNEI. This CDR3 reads CASTGSSYNEQFF. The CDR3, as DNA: TGTGCCAGTACAGGTTCCTCCTACAATGAGCAGTTCTTC.

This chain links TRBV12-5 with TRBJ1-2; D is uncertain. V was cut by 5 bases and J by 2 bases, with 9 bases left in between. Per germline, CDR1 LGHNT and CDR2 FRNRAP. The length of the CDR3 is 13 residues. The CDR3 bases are TGTGCTAGTGGTACAACAGAGAACTATGGCTACACCTTC. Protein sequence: CASGTTENYGYTF.

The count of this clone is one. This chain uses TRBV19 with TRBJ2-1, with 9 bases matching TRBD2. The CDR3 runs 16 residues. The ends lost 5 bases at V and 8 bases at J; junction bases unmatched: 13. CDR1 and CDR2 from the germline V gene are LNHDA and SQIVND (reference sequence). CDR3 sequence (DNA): TGTGCCAGTAGTCCCTTCGGCGGGAGGGCGGCACATGAGCAGTTCTTC. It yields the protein CASSPFGGRAAHEQFF.

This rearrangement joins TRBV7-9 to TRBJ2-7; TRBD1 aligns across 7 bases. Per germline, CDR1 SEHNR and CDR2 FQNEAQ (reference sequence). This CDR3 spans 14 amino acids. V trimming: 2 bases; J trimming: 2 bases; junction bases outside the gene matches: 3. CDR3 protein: CASSLPGQPYEQYF. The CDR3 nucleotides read TGTGCCAGCAGCTTACCGGGACAGCCCTACGAGCAGTACTTC. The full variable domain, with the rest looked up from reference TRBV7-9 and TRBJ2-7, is DTGVSQNPRHKITKRGQNVTFRCDPISEHNRLYWYRQTLGQGPEFLTYFQNEAQLEKSRLLSDRFSAERPKGSFSTLEIQRTEQGDSAMYLCASSLPGQPYEQYFGPGTRLTVT.

The CDR3 DNA is TGTGCCAGCAGGAATGGACAGTATACTGAAGCTTTCTTT. It specifies CASRNGQYTEAFF. The chain joins TRBV7-9 to TRBJ1-1; TRBD1 is a possible D gene (6 bases). Germline CDR1 and CDR2: SEHNR and FQNEAQ (reference sequence). V was cut by 6 bases and J by 5 bases, with 13 bases left in between. This CDR3 has 13 residues.

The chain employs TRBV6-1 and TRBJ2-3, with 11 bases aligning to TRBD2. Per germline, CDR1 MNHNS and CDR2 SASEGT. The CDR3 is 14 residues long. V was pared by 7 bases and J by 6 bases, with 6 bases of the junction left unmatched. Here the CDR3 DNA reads TGTGCCAGCAAACTAGCGGGAGAGGGGGATACGCAGTATTTT. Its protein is CASKLAGEGDTQYF.

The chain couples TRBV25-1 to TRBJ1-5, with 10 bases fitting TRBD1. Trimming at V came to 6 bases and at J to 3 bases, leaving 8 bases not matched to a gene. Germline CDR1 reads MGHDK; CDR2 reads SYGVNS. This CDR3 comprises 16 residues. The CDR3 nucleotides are TGTGCCAGCAGGGCCGCGACAGGGGGCAACAATCAGCCCCAGCATTTT. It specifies CASRAATGGNNQPQHF.

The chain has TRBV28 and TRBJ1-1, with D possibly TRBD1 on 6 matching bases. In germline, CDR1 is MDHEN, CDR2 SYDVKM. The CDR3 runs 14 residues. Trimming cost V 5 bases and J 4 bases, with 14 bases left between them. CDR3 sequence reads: CASSDYRATTEAFF. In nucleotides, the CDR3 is TGTGCCAGCAGTGATTACAGGGCAACCACTGAAGCTTTCTTT.

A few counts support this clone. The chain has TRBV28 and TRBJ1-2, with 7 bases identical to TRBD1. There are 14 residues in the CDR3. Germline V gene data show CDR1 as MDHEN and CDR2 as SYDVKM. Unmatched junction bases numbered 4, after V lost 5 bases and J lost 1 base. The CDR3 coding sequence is TGTGCCAGCAGTGCCAGGGGGATTAACTATGGCTACACCTTC. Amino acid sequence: CASSARGINYGYTF.

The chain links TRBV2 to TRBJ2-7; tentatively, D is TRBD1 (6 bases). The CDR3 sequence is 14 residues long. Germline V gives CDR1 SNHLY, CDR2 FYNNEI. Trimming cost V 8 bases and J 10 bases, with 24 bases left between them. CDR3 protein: CASVGPRTVRGQYF. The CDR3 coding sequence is TGTGCCAGCGTTGGGCCGCGGACAGTTCGAGGCCAGTACTTC.